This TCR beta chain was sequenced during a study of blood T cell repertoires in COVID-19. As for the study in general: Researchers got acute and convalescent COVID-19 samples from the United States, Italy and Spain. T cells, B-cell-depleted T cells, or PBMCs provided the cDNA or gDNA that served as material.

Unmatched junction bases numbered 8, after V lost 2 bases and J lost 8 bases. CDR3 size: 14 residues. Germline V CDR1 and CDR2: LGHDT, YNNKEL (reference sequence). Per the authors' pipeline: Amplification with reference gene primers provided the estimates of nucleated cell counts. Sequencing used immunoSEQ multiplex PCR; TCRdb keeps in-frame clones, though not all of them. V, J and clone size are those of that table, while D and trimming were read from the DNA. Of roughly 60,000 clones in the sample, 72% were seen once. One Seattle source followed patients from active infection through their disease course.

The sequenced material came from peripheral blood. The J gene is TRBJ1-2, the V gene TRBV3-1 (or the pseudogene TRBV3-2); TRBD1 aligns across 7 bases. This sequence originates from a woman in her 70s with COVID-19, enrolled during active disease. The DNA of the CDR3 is TGTGCCAGCAGCCAACCAGGACAGGCGGGGGGCTACACCTTC. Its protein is CASSQPGQAGGYTF.